This is a list of T cell receptor beta chains from one sample in a study of regulatory T cells in long-lasting Graves disease. TCRdb used MiXCR to reprocess the multiplex PCR reads, holding one entry per CDR3 protein. The data hold a few hundred thousand distinct CDR3 sequences, with around a quarter observed a single time. This sample comprised peripheral blood mononuclear cells (PBMCs), obtained when the disease was refractory, from a patient treated with antithyroid drugs. These receptors all come from a female donor with Graves disease. The CDR3 runs from the conserved cysteine through the conserved F or W. The order of the fields is CDR3 length, V gene, J gene, CDR3 protein.

len: 15
v_gene: TRBV20-1
j_gene: TRBJ2-7
CDR3aa: CSARDSAGPYYEQYF

len: 14
v_gene: TRBV7-2
j_gene: TRBJ1-4
CDR3aa: CASSQTGGTEKLFF

len: 13
v_gene: TRBV7-2
j_gene: TRBJ2-3
CDR3aa: CASSLTNPGTQYF

len: 14
v_gene: TRBV19
j_gene: TRBJ1-2
CDR3aa: CASSRVAGVHGYTF

len: 16
v_gene: TRBV10-3
j_gene: TRBJ2-2
CDR3aa: CAISDPALATTGELFF

len: 14
v_gene: TRBV20-1
j_gene: TRBJ1-2
CDR3aa: CSAQGLKDRYGYTF

len: 15
v_gene: TRBV28
j_gene: TRBJ2-7
CDR3aa: CASSSSGTGGNEQYF

len: 17
v_gene: TRBV30
j_gene: TRBJ1-5
CDR3aa: CAWSVWQGAGGNQPQHF

len: 15
v_gene: TRBV4-1
j_gene: TRBJ1-2
CDR3aa: CASSQEGYTNYGYTF

len: 17
v_gene: TRBV6-1
j_gene: TRBJ1-3
CDR3aa: CASSLVVDRASGNTIYF

len: 15
v_gene: TRBV12-3/TRBV12-4
j_gene: TRBJ2-3
CDR3aa: CASSLWGFGGDTQYF

len: 16
v_gene: TRBV6-5
j_gene: TRBJ1-1
CDR3aa: CASSYSDPGSPTEAFF

len: 19
v_gene: TRBV5-4
j_gene: TRBJ2-6
CDR3aa: CASSPGLAGVGSGANVLTF

len: 15
v_gene: TRBV18
j_gene: TRBJ2-7
CDR3aa: CASSPQTSGSYEQYF

len: 16
v_gene: TRBV7-9
j_gene: TRBJ2-5
CDR3aa: CASTGGLAGGQETQYF

len: 11
v_gene: TRBV19
j_gene: TRBJ1-5
CDR3aa: CASGGGQPQHF

len: 15
v_gene: TRBV28
j_gene: TRBJ2-7
CDR3aa: CASSPDRGSTYEQYF

len: 12
v_gene: TRBV29-1
j_gene: TRBJ2-7
CDR3aa: CSVGMGSYEQYF

len: 13
v_gene: TRBV7-8
j_gene: TRBJ2-1
CDR3aa: CASSSWTGDEQFF

len: 12
v_gene: TRBV12-3/TRBV12-4
j_gene: TRBJ2-1
CDR3aa: CASSWGQNEQFF

len: 14
v_gene: TRBV12-3/TRBV12-4
j_gene: TRBJ2-3
CDR3aa: CASSFSPAPDTQYF

len: 13
v_gene: TRBV30
j_gene: TRBJ2-7
CDR3aa: CAWRSLAHYEQYF

len: 15
v_gene: TRBV28
j_gene: TRBJ2-7
CDR3aa: CASSPQRGGDYEQYF

len: 14
v_gene: TRBV6-5
j_gene: TRBJ2-5
CDR3aa: CASSYAALEETQYF

len: 13
v_gene: TRBV2
j_gene: TRBJ2-7
CDR3aa: CASSVSSSYEQYF

len: 19
v_gene: TRBV7-2
j_gene: TRBJ2-7
CDR3aa: CASSLGKASRLVMSYEQYF

len: 12
v_gene: TRBV5-6
j_gene: TRBJ1-2
CDR3aa: CASSLARVGYTF

len: 16
v_gene: TRBV7-2
j_gene: TRBJ1-2
CDR3aa: CASSSTGTGGGYGYTF

len: 14
v_gene: TRBV6-1
j_gene: TRBJ1-5
CDR3aa: CASSLGAENQPQHF

len: 13
v_gene: TRBV9
j_gene: TRBJ2-7
CDR3aa: CASSVGTGDEQYF

len: 18
v_gene: TRBV7-2
j_gene: TRBJ1-5
CDR3aa: CASSVPGQGIYSNQPQHF

len: 18
v_gene: TRBV20-1
j_gene: TRBJ2-7
CDR3aa: CSARDSTEGTGDLYEQYF

len: 12
v_gene: TRBV20-1
j_gene: TRBJ2-2
CDR3aa: CSALESGGELFF

len: 12
v_gene: TRBV12-3/TRBV12-4
j_gene: TRBJ1-1
CDR3aa: CASRPRGTEAFF

len: 15
v_gene: TRBV6-1
j_gene: TRBJ2-1
CDR3aa: CASSERASAYNEQFF

len: 12
v_gene: TRBV19
j_gene: TRBJ1-1
CDR3aa: CASSPGDTEAFF

len: 13
v_gene: TRBV7-2
j_gene: TRBJ1-1
CDR3aa: CASSPSTAHEAFF

len: 15
v_gene: TRBV7-2
j_gene: TRBJ1-4
CDR3aa: CASRPTGWRNEKLFF

len: 13
v_gene: TRBV19
j_gene: TRBJ1-2
CDR3aa: CASQQGTRLGYTF

len: 15
v_gene: TRBV7-2
j_gene: TRBJ2-7
CDR3aa: CASSLGLAGTYEQYF

len: 16
v_gene: TRBV4-3
j_gene: TRBJ1-5
CDR3aa: CASSPGVAGRNQPQHF

len: 15
v_gene: TRBV24-1
j_gene: TRBJ2-5
CDR3aa: CATSDWTGAGETQYF

len: 14
v_gene: TRBV20-1
j_gene: TRBJ2-2
CDR3aa: CSASRDRAIGELFF

len: 13
v_gene: TRBV10-2
j_gene: TRBJ2-7
CDR3aa: CASSETPDRERNF

len: 14
v_gene: TRBV15
j_gene: TRBJ2-7
CDR3aa: CATSRDRGAGEQYF

len: 13
v_gene: TRBV3-1
j_gene: TRBJ2-6
CDR3aa: CASSWGKANVLTF

len: 15
v_gene: TRBV19
j_gene: TRBJ2-5
CDR3aa: CATTAGDLTQETQYF

len: 14
v_gene: TRBV30
j_gene: TRBJ1-5
CDR3aa: CAWSVSTGNQPQHF

len: 13
v_gene: TRBV2
j_gene: TRBJ1-5
CDR3aa: CASSFSRSQPQHF

len: 15
v_gene: TRBV6-4
j_gene: TRBJ2-3
CDR3aa: CASSDSAGPPHTQYF

len: 13
v_gene: TRBV19
j_gene: TRBJ1-1
CDR3aa: CASSDPGLTEAFF

len: 15
v_gene: TRBV3-1
j_gene: TRBJ1-2
CDR3aa: CASSQDLGGEGGYTF

len: 13
v_gene: TRBV18
j_gene: TRBJ2-7
CDR3aa: CASSPPSTYEQYF

len: 12
v_gene: TRBV3-1
j_gene: TRBJ1-2
CDR3aa: CASKGADYGYTF